This TCR beta chain originates from a study of chemoradiotherapy in HPV16-positive cancers. Findings and caveats of the study: Functional assays defining HPV-specific T cells used only a couple of HPV16-positive patients. For HPV16-positive patients, expanding HPV-responsive T cells associated with longer recurrence-free survival. Non-HPV-specific T cells did not expand in tumors during treatment, whereas candidate HPV-specific clones and E7-related motifs did.

This clone occurred a few times. Its antigen remains unidentified. The CDR3 covers 14 residues. Germline V gene sequence: CDR1 LNHDA, CDR2 SQIVND (reference sequence). V was clipped by 4 bases and J by 5 bases, with 9 bases between them. TCRdb's table, derived via immunoSEQ multiplex PCR, lists solely in-frame clones and lacks some. This table holds some 10,000 clones, approximately 84% found once. Source: blood, taken from a patient who underwent chemoradiotherapy. The sequence was collected from a human donor with HPV-associated anogenital cancer. This chain joins TRBV19 and TRBJ1-6, with D possibly matching TRBD1 (5 bases). CDR3 coding DNA: TGTGCCAGTAGTAGCAGGGCGGATAATTCACCCCTCCACTTT. Translation gives CASSSRADNSPLHF.